A selection of T cell receptor beta chains follows, all from one sample in a study of vaccination and CD4 T cells after COVID-19. TCRdb redid the calling of the PCR reads with MiXCR, one entry per CDR3 protein. In the table there are about 19,000 distinct CDR3 sequences, around 80% of which are singletons. Antigens of these TCRs are unknown. The input for sequencing was CD4+ T cells from blood, cultured in vitro, taken after SARS-CoV-2 vaccination. These receptor sequences come from a human donor who received a COVID-19 vaccine. Each CDR3 is given with its conserved first and last residue. Each record gives: clone size, D gene, V gene, J gene, CDR3 DNA, CDR3 protein. The D gene is left open where the match is weak. Size values are once, few and many counts, or a class for expanded clones, and some rows have none.

>-|TRBD1|TRBV25-1|TRBJ1-1
TGTGCCAGCAGTAGGACAGGGGGCGTTACTGAAGCTTTCTTT
CASSRTGGVTEAFF
>-|-|TRBV27|TRBJ1-2
TGTGCCAGCAGGGGGCAGACCTATGGCTACACCTTC
CASRGQTYGYTF
>-|TRBD1|TRBV6-1|TRBJ1-1
TGTGCCAGCAGTGACGTGGGACAGGGAATGAACACTGAAGCTTTCTTT
CASSDVGQGMNTEAFF
>-|-|TRBV21-1|TRBJ1-1
TGTGCCAGCAGCAAGACAGGGAGGGGAACCAACACTGAAGCTTTCTTT
CASSKTGRGTNTEAFF
>-|-|TRBV11-2|TRBJ1-1
TGTGCCAGCAGCTTGGGGGAAGGGTTGGTCGGTGTTGAAGCTTTCTTT
CASSLGEGLVGVEAFF
>-|-|TRBV7-9|TRBJ2-3
TGTGCCAGCAGCTTAGTCCAGACGCCTAGCACAGATACGCAGTATTTT
CASSLVQTPSTDTQYF
>-|-|TRBV20-1|TRBJ2-5
TGCAGTGCTAGTCCCTCTTTCAGGGGCCAAGAGACCCAGTACTTC
CSASPSFRGQETQYF
>few|-|TRBV21-1|TRBJ1-5
TGTGCCAGCAGCCCCCGCGACAGGGGGCAGGTCGGCAATCAGCCCCAGCATTTT
CASSPRDRGQVGNQPQHF
>-|-|TRBV7-2|TRBJ2-3
TGTGCCAGCAGCTTATCGACAGCTAGCACAGATACGCAGTATTTT
CASSLSTASTDTQYF
>few|-|TRBV7-9|TRBJ1-2
TGTGCCAGCAGCTTATCCGGGGGTCACACCTTC
CASSLSGGHTF
>-|-|TRBV6-5|TRBJ2-1
TGTGCCAGCAGTTACGGGGGTGGACGTGAGCAGTTCTTC
CASSYGGGREQFF
>-|TRBD1|TRBV20-1|TRBJ2-3
TGCAGTGCCGTTCAACTGACAGGGGGTCTAGATACGCAGTATTTT
CSAVQLTGGLDTQYF
>-|TRBD1|TRBV24-1|TRBJ2-2
TGTGCCACGCGCCGACAGGGAAACACCGGGGAGCTGTTTTTT
CATRRQGNTGELFF
>few|-|TRBV24-1|TRBJ1-2
TGTGCCACCAGTACGACAGAATCCTATGGCTACACCTTC
CATSTTESYGYTF
>-|-|TRBV20-1|TRBJ2-5
TGCAGTGCTAGAGACCTGACTAGCCAAGAGACCCAGTACTTC
CSARDLTSQETQYF
>-|TRBD2|TRBV20-1|TRBJ2-1
TGCAGCCCCACCGGATCAACTAGCGGCTACAATGAGCAGTTCTTC
CSPTGSTSGYNEQFF
>-|TRBD1|TRBV12-5|TRBJ1-1
TGTGCTAGTGCCTTCGCAGGGGGCAGTGAAGCTTTCTTT
CASAFAGGSEAFF
>-|-|TRBV7-9|TRBJ1-3
TGTGCCAGCAGCCCTGACACATCTGGAAACACCATATATTTT
CASSPDTSGNTIYF
>few|-|TRBV19|TRBJ1-5
TGTGCCAGTAGTATCGGGCGGGAAGGGATTCAGCCCCAGCATTTT
CASSIGREGIQPQHF
>-|-|TRBV30|TRBJ1-6
TGTGCCTGGAGTGTTGGCAATTCACCCCTCCACTTT
CAWSVGNSPLHF
>-|-|TRBV10-3|TRBJ1-6
TGTGCCATCAGAGGGCAGTATCCTAATTCACCCCTCCACTTT
CAIRGQYPNSPLHF
>few|TRBD1|TRBV12-5|TRBJ1-5
TGTGCTAGTGGTTTCGGGACAGCAAATCAGCCCCAGCATTTT
CASGFGTANQPQHF
>-|-|TRBV7-2|TRBJ2-7
TGTGCCAGCAGCCGGGACATGGGGAGGCAGTACTTC
CASSRDMGRQYF
>-|-|TRBV20-1|TRBJ2-7
TGCAGTGCTAGAGATCAACAACTCTACGAGCAGTACTTC
CSARDQQLYEQYF
>-|TRBD1|TRBV12-3/TRBV12-4|TRBJ1-1
TGTGCCAGCAGTGTGACAGGGACCAACACTGAAGCTTTCTTT
CASSVTGTNTEAFF
>-|TRBD1|TRBV20-1|TRBJ1-2
TGCAGTGCCCCTCGCGACAGGGGCAATGGCTACACCTTC
CSAPRDRGNGYTF
>-|TRBD1|TRBV7-9|TRBJ1-2
TGTGCCAGCAGCTTAGATGCAGGGGGAGTCGGCTACACCTTC
CASSLDAGGVGYTF
>-|-|TRBV27|TRBJ2-6
TGTGCCAGCAGTTTTCGGATTTCTGGGGCCAACGTCCTGACTTTC
CASSFRISGANVLTF
>-|-|TRBV19|TRBJ1-1
TGTGCCAGAGGACAGCTGAACACTGAAGCTTTCTTT
CARGQLNTEAFF
>-|-|TRBV5-8|TRBJ2-2
TGTGCCAGCAGCTTGTCGGGGCTGAGGGGGACCGGGGAGCTGTTTTTT
CASSLSGLRGTGELFF
>-|-|TRBV20-1|TRBJ1-2
TGCAGTGCATTAGGGGTGTCTACCCTCTATGGCTACACCTTC
CSALGVSTLYGYTF
>once|TRBD2|TRBV7-9|TRBJ2-5
TGTGCCAGCAGCTCAGCGGGGTCCCAAGAGACCCAGTACTTC
CASSSAGSQETQYF
>-|-|TRBV20-1|TRBJ1-2
TGCAGTGCTAGGTCGGCAGCCGAAGCAAGCGATAACTATGGCTACACCTTC
CSARSAAEASDNYGYTF
>-|TRBD2|TRBV6-1|TRBJ2-7
TGTGCCAGCAGTGACCCGGGGACTAGCGGGGGATACGAGCAGTACTTC
CASSDPGTSGGYEQYF
>few|TRBD2|TRBV20-1|TRBJ2-3
TGCAGTGCTAGATTATCTAGCGGGGGGATGGATACGCAGTATTTT
CSARLSSGGMDTQYF
>few|-|TRBV23-1|TRBJ1-1
TGCGCCAGCAGTCAATCGTTAGGGGGGAACACTGAAGCTTTCTTT
CASSQSLGGNTEAFF
>-|-|TRBV6-1|TRBJ2-1
TGTGCCAGCAGCTTTGACAGGAGCTCCTACAATGAGCAGTTCTTC
CASSFDRSSYNEQFF
>once|-|TRBV20-1|TRBJ1-2
TGCAGTGCTAGCATCAGGGGTGGTGGGCACTATGGCTACACCTTC
CSASIRGGGHYGYTF
>-|-|TRBV10-1|TRBJ2-3
TGCGCCAGCAGTGAGCGAGGGGGTATAGGGACGCAGTATTTT
CASSERGGIGTQYF
>medium-sized|TRBD1|TRBV14|TRBJ2-4
TGTGCCAGCAGCCATGGACAGGGTTTAGCCAAAAACATTCAGTACTTC
CASSHGQGLAKNIQYF
>-|-|TRBV21-1|TRBJ1-2
TGTGCCAGCAGCAATCAACGACTGCCGGGTGGCTACACCTTC
CASSNQRLPGGYTF
>-|TRBD1|TRBV19|TRBJ2-1
TGTGCCAGTAGTACAGGGACAGGCCAGCAGTTCTTC
CASSTGTGQQFF
>once|-|TRBV19|TRBJ1-5
TGTGCCAGTACTATTTGGGGGGACGGCGGTCAGCCCCAGCATTTT
CASTIWGDGGQPQHF
>-|TRBD1|TRBV2|TRBJ1-5
TGTGCCAGCAGCCGGGACAGGGCCCCTAATAGCAATCAGCCCCAGCATTTT
CASSRDRAPNSNQPQHF
>-|TRBD2|TRBV7-6|TRBJ2-5
TGTGCCAGCAGCTTTTCTAGCGGGGGGTCTAACCGGGAGACCCAGTACTTC
CASSFSSGGSNRETQYF
>-|TRBD1|TRBV7-8|TRBJ1-2
TGTGCCAGCAGCTTAGCGGGGACAGGCACTAACTATGGCTACACCTTC
CASSLAGTGTNYGYTF
>-|-|TRBV24-1|TRBJ1-5
TGTGCCACCAGTGACAGGGTCAATCAGCCCCAGCATTTT
CATSDRVNQPQHF
>-|-|TRBV28|TRBJ1-6
TGTGCCAGCAGCCGACCGGGTCTCAGAACGCCCCTCCACTTT
CASSRPGLRTPLHF
>-|-|TRBV7-9|TRBJ1-5
TGTGCCAGCAGCTTAATTCTATCAGGGAAGCATCAGCCCCAGCATTTT
CASSLILSGKHQPQHF
>-|-|TRBV30|TRBJ1-2
TGTGCCTGGAGTGTCGGGGGATTACCTGGCTACACCTTC
CAWSVGGLPGYTF
>-|TRBD2|TRBV4-1|TRBJ2-3
TGCGCCAGCAGCCAAGCTTCTCCTAGCGGGGTTAGTAGCACAGATACGCAGTATTTT
CASSQASPSGVSSTDTQYF